Shown below are 8 T cell receptor beta chains from a single sample sequenced in a study of vaccination and CD4 T cells after COVID-19. Treatment meaning: roughly ten-day PBMC culture with coronavirus spike peptide pools or control peptides (ViraFEST assay). Pre-COVID-19 pandemic sampling (2011-2018) yielded the unexposed donor's CD4+ T cells. Their cognate antigens are unknown. Sequence data for DNA of cultured CD4+ T cells were generated by the Oncomine TCR Beta short-read assay. Using its own MiXCR run on the PCR reads, TCRdb lists one record per CDR3 protein. The repertoire consists of roughly 9,900 distinct CDR3 sequences, with 34% occurring once and the leading ten covering under 35%. Sequences were obtained from CD4+ T cells from blood, cultured in vitro. These receptors were obtained from a human donor in good health.

To note about this clonotype: At one end, the junction sequence differs from germline, possibly due to a read error. The chain uses TRBV5-4 and TRBJ2-5; 13 nucleotides match TRBD2. Germline lookup yields CDR1 SGHNT and CDR2 YYREEE (reference sequence). The CDR3 consists of 15 residues. In DNA, the CDR3 is TGTGCCAGCAGCCGAGGGACTAGCGGGGAAGAGACCCAGCACTTC. Residues: CASSRGTSGEETQHF.

This clonotype showed up just a few times. CDR3 sequence reads: CASRNRGNQPQHF. DNA for the CDR3: TGTGCCAGCAGAAACCGGGGCAATCAGCCCCAGCATTTT. The chain carries TRBV12-3 or TRBV12-4 and TRBJ1-5; D unresolved. The CDR3 contains 13 residues. V lost 6 bases to trimming and J lost 2 bases, with 8 bases between them.

V gene TRBV6-1 combines with J gene TRBJ2-3, with 10 positions matching TRBD2. Germline V CDR1 and CDR2: MNHNS, SASEGT. This CDR3 is 17 amino acids long. V lost 2 bases and J lost 7; bases outside the gene matches: 12. The DNA of the CDR3 is TGTGCCAGCAGTGAATCTTCGGCTAGCGGGGGCATACATACGCAGTATTTT. This sequence encodes CASSESSASGGIHTQYF.

CDR3 sequence reads: CASSPGLAGSTDTQYF. The CDR3 nucleotides read TGCGCCAGCAGCCCGGGACTAGCGGGGAGCACAGATACGCAGTATTTT. J is TRBJ2-3 and V is TRBV5-1, with 13 bases that match TRBD2. Per the germline V gene, CDR1 is SGHRS and CDR2 is YFSETQ. The CDR3 has 16 residues. Trimming at V came to 4 bases and at J to 0 bases, leaving 2 bases not matched to a gene. Variable domain in full (rest from reference TRBV5-1 and TRBJ2-3): KAGVTQTPRYLIKTRGQQVTLSCSPISGHRSVSWYQQTPGQGLQFLFEYFSETQRNKGNFPGRFSGRQFSNSRSEMNVSTLELGDSALYLCASSPGLAGSTDTQYFGPGTRLTVL.

The gene calls are TRBV7-9 and TRBJ2-7; 9 nucleotides line up with TRBD1. The trim removed 5 bases at V and 6 bases at J, leaving 11 bases unmatched. From germline, CDR1 is SEHNR and CDR2 FQNEAQ (reference sequence). The CDR3 contains 15 residues. The CDR3 DNA follows: TGTGCCAGCAGCGAAACCCCGGGACAGGGTTCCGAGCAGTACTTC. It yields the protein CASSETPGQGSEQYF.

This rearrangement joins TRBV1 to TRBJ1-5. TRBV1 is classified as a pseudogene. The CDR3 spans 15 residues. The CDR3 protein is CTSSQDARSNQPQHF. The CDR3 bases are TGCACCAGCAGCCAAGATGCCAGGAGCAATCAGCCCCAGCATTTT.

The chain uses TRBV11-2 and TRBJ1-2; D may be TRBD1 (5 bases). This CDR3 is 14 amino acids long. The germline V gene encodes CDR1 SGHAT and CDR2 FQNNGV. Deletions cut 1 base from V and 8 bases from J, with 14 bases between. The CDR3 loop is CASSLVTGRGGYTF. The CDR3 DNA reads TGTGCCAGCAGCTTAGTCACAGGCCGTGGAGGCTACACCTTC. The full variable domain, in which reference TRBV11-2 and TRBJ1-2 provide the parts outside the CDR3, is EAGVAQSPRYKIIEKRQSVAFWCNPISGHATLYWYQQILGQGPKLLIQFQNNGVVDDSQLPKDRFSAERLKGVDSTLKIQPAKLEDSAVYLCASSLVTGRGGYTFGSGTRLTVV.

A few counts support this clonotype. The chain carries TRBV27 and TRBJ2-7; D unresolved. The germline V and J ends were trimmed by 4 bases and 2 bases, with 0 bases remaining between them. From germline, CDR1 is MNHEY and CDR2 SMNVEV (reference sequence). The CDR3 length is 10 residues. The CDR3 DNA reads TGTGCCAGCAGTTCCTACGAGCAGTACTTC. Encoded protein: CASSSYEQYF.